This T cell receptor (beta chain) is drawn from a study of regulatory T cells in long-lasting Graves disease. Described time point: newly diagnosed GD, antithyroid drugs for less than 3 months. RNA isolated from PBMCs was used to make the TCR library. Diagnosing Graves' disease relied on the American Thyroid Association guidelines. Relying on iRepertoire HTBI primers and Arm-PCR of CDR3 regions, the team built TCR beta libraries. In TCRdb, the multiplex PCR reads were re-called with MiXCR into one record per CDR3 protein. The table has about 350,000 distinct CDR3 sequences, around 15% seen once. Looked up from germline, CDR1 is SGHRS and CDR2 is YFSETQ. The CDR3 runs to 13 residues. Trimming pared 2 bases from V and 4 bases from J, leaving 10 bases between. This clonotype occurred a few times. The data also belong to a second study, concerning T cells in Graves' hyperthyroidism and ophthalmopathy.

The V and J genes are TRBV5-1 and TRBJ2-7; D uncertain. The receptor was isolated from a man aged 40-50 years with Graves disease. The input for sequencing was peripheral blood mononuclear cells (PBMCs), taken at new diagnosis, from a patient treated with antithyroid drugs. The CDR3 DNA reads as TGCGCCAGCAGCTTCCCCCCCGCTTACGAGCAGTACTTC. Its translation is CASSFPPAYEQYF.